The 32 T cell receptor beta chains below come from one sample, sequenced in a study of graft-versus-host responses after intestinal transplantation. Sequencing used immunoSEQ multiplex PCR; TCRdb keeps in-frame clones, though not all of them. Here the sample spans about 110,000 clones, roughly 86% being singletons. Antigen specificity for these receptors is unknown. Sequencing used unstimulated CD4+ T cells sorted from spleen or lymph node cells, obtained before transplant. The receptors were gathered from a human donor who was the organ donor for an intestinal transplant.

This clone was observed once. The chain uses TRBV2 and TRBJ1-5; D unclear. CDR3 length equals 15 residues. V lost 6 bases to trimming and J lost 2 bases, with 14 bases between them. Germline CDR1 reads SNHLY; CDR2 reads FYNNEI. The CDR3 DNA reads TGTGCCAGCAGGGAGGAGGTTTTAGGCAATCAGCCCCAGCATTTT. Translating it yields CASREEVLGNQPQHF.

This chain connects TRBV11-2 to TRBJ2-1; D uncertain. Germline V gene lookup returns CDR1 SGHAT and CDR2 FQNNGV. The CDR3 contains 15 residues. V shed 0 bases and J shed 4 bases, with 10 bases lying between them. For the CDR3, the DNA is TGTGCCAGCAGCTTAGATTTTGGAAGATACAATGAGCAGTTCTTC. This codes for CASSLDFGRYNEQFF.

The chain links TRBV27 to TRBJ2-7, with 11 bases lining up with TRBD2. The germline CDR1 and CDR2 sequences are MNHEY and SMNVEV (reference sequence). The CDR3 totals 17 residues. V trimming: 4 bases; J trimming: 2 bases; junction bases outside the gene matches: 10. CDR3 nucleotide sequence: TGTGCCAGCAGTTCCTACTCGACTAGCGGGATTACCTACGAGCAGTACTTC. This translates into CASSSYSTSGITYEQYF.

This clone was recorded only once. The rearrangement uses TRBV28 and TRBJ1-5; 8 bases agree with TRBD1. Germline V lookup: CDR1 MDHEN, CDR2 SYDVKM. J lost 9 bases, V lost 4 bases, and 2 bases had no gene match. This CDR3 comprises 12 residues. The CDR3, as DNA: TGTGCCAGCAGTTCCGGGACAGGGCCCCAGCATTTT. Its protein product is CASSSGTGPQHF.

This rearrangement joins TRBV6-1 to TRBJ1-1, with 7 bases identical to TRBD1. This CDR3 is 14 amino acids long. The germline gives CDR1 MNHNS, CDR2 SASEGT. V gave up 7 bases and J gave up 5 bases; unmatched junction bases: 10. CDR3 sequence reads: CASNKDRSGTEAFF. The CDR3 bases are TGTGCCAGCAATAAGGACAGGTCCGGGACTGAAGCTTTCTTT.

The chain employs TRBV7-2 and TRBJ1-5; the match to TRBD1 covers 7 bases. CDR1 and CDR2 (germline): SGHTA, FQGNSA. The J segment lost 3 bases and the V segment lost 5 bases, leaving 10 bases of the junction unmatched. The CDR3 extends over 16 amino acids. CDR3 amino acids: CASSTQGGWNNQPQHF. CDR3 nucleotide sequence: TGTGCCAGCAGCACCCAGGGGGGTTGGAACAATCAGCCCCAGCATTTT.

In its sample, this clone was seen a few times. The rearrangement links TRBV29-1 to TRBJ2-7, with D possibly matching TRBD2 (6 bases). The V and J ends lost 6 bases and 7 bases respectively, with 22 bases between them. CDR1 SQVTM and CDR2 ANQGSEA come from the germline V gene. CDR3 length: 14 amino acids. The CDR3 nucleotides read TGCAGCGTCCAGGTTGGAGGGAGAGCTCAAGAGCAGTACTTC. Its protein is CSVQVGGRAQEQYF.

The chain couples TRBV6-6 to TRBJ1-2, with 7 bases identical to TRBD1. Trimming removed 6 bases from V and 5 bases from J; junction bases left unmatched: 6. Germline CDR1 reads MNHNY; CDR2 reads SVGAGI (reference sequence). This CDR3 spans 13 amino acids. CDR3 loop: CASSMGQSYGYTF. The CDR3 DNA sequence: TGTGCCAGCAGCATGGGACAGTCATATGGCTACACCTTC.

This chain uses TRBV29-1 with TRBJ2-3; D call uncertain. The CDR3 contains 14 residues. Trimming shortened V by 4 bases and J by 0 bases, and 11 bases separated the two germline ends. Germline CDR1 is SQVTM and CDR2 is ANQGSEA. The CDR3 spells CSVGRSSSTDTQYF. The DNA for the CDR3 is TGCAGCGTTGGGAGATCCTCTAGCACAGATACGCAGTATTTT.

The CDR3 protein is CANSRGAQETQYF. The CDR3 nucleotides are TGTGCCAACTCTAGGGGGGCCCAAGAGACCCAGTACTTC. The gene calls are TRBV11-2 and TRBJ2-5, with D perhaps TRBD1 or TRBD2 (6 bases each). The CDR3 extends over 13 amino acids. Germline V gene sequence: CDR1 SGHAT, CDR2 FQNNGV. The V end lost 10 bases, the J end lost 1 base, and 13 bases lay between the germline ends.

Concerning this clone: The identical CDR3 is also encoded by other nucleotide sequences in the sample. The chain uses TRBV18 and TRBJ2-3; maybe TRBD1 (5 bases). This CDR3 has 14 amino acids. V was shortened by 2 bases and J by 0 bases, with 6 bases between the two germline ends. Per the germline V gene, CDR1 is KGHSH and CDR2 is LQKENI. CDR3 sequence (DNA): TGTGCCAGCTCACCAGGGGCTAGCACAGATACGCAGTATTTT. Translating gives CASSPGASTDTQYF.

This chain uses TRBV5-1 with TRBJ2-7, with a tentative D call TRBD2 (6 bases). The CDR3 has 15 amino acids. The V gene's germline CDR1 is SGHRS and CDR2 YFSETQ. V lost 4 bases, J lost 3 bases, and 17 bases lay in between. In DNA, the CDR3 is TGCGCCAGCAGCCTGGATATTAGCGGATTCTACGAGCAGTACTTC. Protein sequence: CASSLDISGFYEQYF.

This clone has a single count. This sequence joins TRBV7-2 and TRBJ1-1; TRBD1 agrees at 9 bases. J gave up 10 bases and V 0 bases, and 15 bases lay outside the gene matches. Germline V gene sequence: CDR1 SGHTA, CDR2 FQGNSA. CDR3 size: 17 residues. The CDR3 DNA sequence: TGTGCCAGCAGCTTAGCCATTACACGCCGGACAGGGGTAATAGCTTTCTTT. This encodes CASSLAITRRTGVIAFF.

As to this clone: One junction end disagrees with the germline gene, perhaps due to a read error. The chain has TRBV5-1 and TRBJ2-1; D gene ambiguous. Germline CDR1 and CDR2: SGHRS and YFSETQ. The CDR3 sequence is 15 residues long. The CDR3 DNA reads as TGCGCCAGCAGTCTTCTGGCAGGTCGCTACAATGAGCGGTTCTTC. Its protein is CASSLLAGRYNERFF.

This sequence joins TRBV28 and TRBJ1-2; TRBD1 matches at 9 bases. This CDR3 region has 12 residues. V dropped 8 bases and J dropped 8; count of bases not matched to a gene: 6. The germline V gene has CDR1 MDHEN and CDR2 SYDVKM. CDR3 region: CASHGQGNGYTF. CDR3 nucleotide sequence: TGTGCCAGCCACGGACAGGGGAACGGCTACACCTTC.

V usage is TRBV4-2 and J usage is TRBJ2-5; unclear D gene. Germline assignment: CDR1 LGHNA and CDR2 YNFKEQ. The germline V and J ends were trimmed by 1 base and 5 bases, with 8 bases remaining between them. The CDR3 loop spans 13 amino acids. As DNA, the CDR3 is TGTGCCAGCAGCCAAGTAATCAGGGAGACCCAGTACTTC. Encoded protein: CASSQVIRETQYF.

Here the CDR3 reads CASSPLGALTDTQYF. In DNA form, the CDR3 reads TGTGCCAGCAGCCCATTGGGTGCTCTCACAGATACGCAGTATTTT. The rearrangement joins TRBV9 to TRBJ2-3; D is uncertain. The V gene lost 4 bases and the J gene lost 2 bases, with 14 bases spanning the gap. Germline CDR1 SGDLS, CDR2 YYNGEE. The CDR3 is made up of 15 amino acids.

The rearrangement links TRBV5-4 to TRBJ2-3; TRBD2 agrees at 10 bases. There are 16 residues in the CDR3. V was clipped by 0 bases and J by 5 bases; unmatched bases: 6. The V gene's germline CDR1 is SGHNT and CDR2 YYREEE (reference sequence). The CDR3 here is CASSLVLAGAGDTQYF. In nucleotides, the CDR3 is TGTGCCAGCAGCTTGGTTCTAGCGGGGGCAGGAGATACGCAGTATTTT. Full variable domain (rest looked up from reference TRBV5-4 and TRBJ2-3): ETGVTQSPTHLIKTRGQQVTLRCSSQSGHNTVSWYQQALGQGPQFIFQYYREEENGRGNFPPRFSGLQFPNYSSELNVNALELDDSALYLCASSLVLAGAGDTQYFGPGTRLTVL.

The chain carries TRBV6-1 and TRBJ2-7; 7 bases match TRBD1. The junction had 4 bases not matched to a gene; V was cut back by 5 bases and J by 0 bases. This CDR3 is built from 14 residues. Germline V gives CDR1 MNHNS, CDR2 SASEGT. CDR3 in amino acids: CASSSDRRSYEQYF. CDR3 in DNA: TGTGCCAGCAGTTCGGACAGGCGCTCCTACGAGCAGTACTTC.

The rearrangement joins TRBV6-1 to TRBJ1-2, with D possibly being TRBD1 (5 bases). Germline V lookup: CDR1 MNHNS, CDR2 SASEGT. The V gene lost 2 bases and the J gene lost 4 bases, with 14 bases spanning the gap. This CDR3 has 15 amino acids. The DNA of the CDR3 is TGTGCCAGCAGTGAATGGCAGGGTTTGGGCTATGGCTACACCTTC. This translates into CASSEWQGLGYGYTF.

This clone was seen once. The gene calls are TRBV28 and TRBJ1-2; D unresolved. This CDR3 comprises 13 residues. Germline assignment: CDR1 MDHEN and CDR2 SYDVKM. V was shortened by 3 bases and J by 4 bases, with 9 bases between the two germline ends. The CDR3 DNA is TGTGCCAGCAGTTTTGTGTCAGCCTATGGCTACACCTTC. This codes for CASSFVSAYGYTF.

The rearrangement uses TRBV29-1 and TRBJ1-1; D gene ambiguous. Germline assignment: CDR1 SQVTM and CDR2 ANQGSEA. V gave up 6 bases and J gave up 3 bases, with 14 bases separating them. This CDR3 has 13 residues. The CDR3 bases are TGCAGCGTAAAACCCCTCCGGGACACTGAAGCTTTCTTT. Protein sequence: CSVKPLRDTEAFF.

This sequence joins TRBV20-1 and TRBJ2-1; D is undetermined. This CDR3 is built from 11 residues. V dropped 1 base and J dropped 7 bases, with 5 bases sitting between them. Germline CDR1 reads DFQATT; CDR2 reads SNEGSKA (reference sequence). The CDR3 reads CSARAPNEQFF. The DNA of the CDR3 is TGCAGTGCTAGAGCCCCAAATGAGCAGTTCTTC.

The chain carries TRBV2 and TRBJ1-1, with D tentatively TRBD1 (6 bases). This CDR3 is 14 amino acids long. V dropped 4 bases and J dropped 3 bases, with 12 bases sitting between them. Germline V gene lookup returns CDR1 SNHLY and CDR2 FYNNEI. Here the CDR3 DNA reads TGTGCCAGCAGTGGGCAAGGGGGGGACACTGAAGCTTTCTTT. Its translation: CASSGQGGDTEAFF.

The gene calls are TRBV30 and TRBJ2-7; the D gene is possibly TRBD2 (5 bases). Germline V gene lookup returns CDR1 GTSNPN and CDR2 SVGIG (reference sequence). With 4 bases removed from V and 6 bases from J, the gap between germline ends came to 19 bases. The CDR3 contains 14 residues. This CDR3 is CAWTDSGLALEQYF. DNA for the CDR3: TGTGCCTGGACCGATTCTGGGCTAGCTCTCGAGCAGTACTTC.

J is TRBJ2-1 and V is TRBV11-2; D is possibly TRBD2 (6 bases). The germline V gene has CDR1 SGHAT and CDR2 FQNNGV. CDR3 length equals 15 residues. Trimming left V 5 bases short and J 4 bases short, with 15 bases between. This chain's CDR3 is CASSRMGGKYNEQFF. The CDR3 region has the DNA TGTGCCAGCAGCCGAATGGGGGGTAAATACAATGAGCAGTTCTTC.

The V call is TRBV7-3, the J call TRBJ2-2; 9 positions match TRBD2. V shed 4 bases, J shed 4 bases, and the junction held 7 bases outside the gene matches. The CDR3 spans 16 residues. CDR1 is SGHTA, CDR2 FQGTGA, per germline. The CDR3 region has the DNA TGTGCCAGCAGCTCGGCGACTAGCGGTCGCACCGGGGAGCTGTTTTTT. It encodes CASSSATSGRTGELFF.

The chain carries TRBV2 and TRBJ1-4; weak D call: TRBD1 (6 bases). V was cut by 5 bases and J by 10 bases, with 11 bases left in between. Looked up from germline, CDR1 is SNHLY and CDR2 is FYNNEI. This CDR3 has 12 amino acids. CDR3 nucleotide sequence: TGTGCCAGCAGTTCGGGGGGCGGAAAACTGTTTTTT. It is translated as CASSSGGGKLFF.

V is TRBV7-3 and J is TRBJ2-3, with 10 bases identical to TRBD2. The ends lost 5 bases at V and 4 bases at J; junction bases unmatched: 9. Germline lookup yields CDR1 SGHTA and CDR2 FQGTGA. CDR3 length: 16 amino acids. CDR3 coding DNA: TGTGCCAGCAGCCAAGTTGCTAGCGGGGGCGCAGATACGCAGTATTTT. This sequence encodes CASSQVASGGADTQYF.

This clone appeared a few times. This CDR3 is CASRQAGEKLFF. CDR3 in DNA: TGTGCCAGCAGACAGGCCGGTGAAAAACTGTTTTTT. V is TRBV6-6 and J is TRBJ1-4; possible D gene TRBD1, 5 bases. Germline CDR1 reads MNHNY; CDR2 reads SVGAGI (reference sequence). Trimming pared 6 bases from V and 7 bases from J, leaving 9 bases between. The CDR3 extends over 12 amino acids.

CDR3 nucleotide sequence: TGTGCCAGCTCACCAAAAACTAATTCACCCCTCCACTTT. It is translated as CASSPKTNSPLHF. This chain connects TRBV18 to TRBJ1-6; unclear D gene. The germline gives CDR1 KGHSH, CDR2 LQKENI. The CDR3 length is 13 residues. V lost 2 bases and J 6 bases, leaving 5 bases between the germline ends.

The genes are TRBV7-6 and TRBJ1-1; 12 positions agree with TRBD1. J was trimmed by 4 bases and V by 1 base; bases with no gene match: 1. The germline CDR1 and CDR2 sequences are SGHVS and FNYEAQ. The CDR3 consists of 15 residues. The CDR3 DNA reads TGTGCCAGCAGCTTAGTGGGACAGGGGGCCACTGAAGCTTTCTTT. It yields the protein CASSLVGQGATEAFF.